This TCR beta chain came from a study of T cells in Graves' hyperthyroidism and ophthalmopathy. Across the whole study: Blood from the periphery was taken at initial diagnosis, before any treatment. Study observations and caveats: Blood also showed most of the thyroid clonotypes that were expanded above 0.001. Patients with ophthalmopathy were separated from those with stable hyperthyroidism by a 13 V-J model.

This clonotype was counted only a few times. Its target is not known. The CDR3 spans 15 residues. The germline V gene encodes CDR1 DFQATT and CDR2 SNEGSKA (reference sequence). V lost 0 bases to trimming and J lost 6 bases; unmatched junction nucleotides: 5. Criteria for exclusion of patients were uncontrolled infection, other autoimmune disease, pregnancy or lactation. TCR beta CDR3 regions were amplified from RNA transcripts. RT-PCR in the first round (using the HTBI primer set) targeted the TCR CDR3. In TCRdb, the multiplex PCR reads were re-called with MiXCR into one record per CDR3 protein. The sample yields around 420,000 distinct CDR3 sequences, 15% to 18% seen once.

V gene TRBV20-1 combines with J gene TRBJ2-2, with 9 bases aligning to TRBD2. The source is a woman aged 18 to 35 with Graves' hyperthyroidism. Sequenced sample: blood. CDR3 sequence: CSARDRGRAAGELFF. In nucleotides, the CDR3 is TGCAGTGCTAGAGATCGCGGGAGGGCCGCCGGGGAGCTGTTTTTT.